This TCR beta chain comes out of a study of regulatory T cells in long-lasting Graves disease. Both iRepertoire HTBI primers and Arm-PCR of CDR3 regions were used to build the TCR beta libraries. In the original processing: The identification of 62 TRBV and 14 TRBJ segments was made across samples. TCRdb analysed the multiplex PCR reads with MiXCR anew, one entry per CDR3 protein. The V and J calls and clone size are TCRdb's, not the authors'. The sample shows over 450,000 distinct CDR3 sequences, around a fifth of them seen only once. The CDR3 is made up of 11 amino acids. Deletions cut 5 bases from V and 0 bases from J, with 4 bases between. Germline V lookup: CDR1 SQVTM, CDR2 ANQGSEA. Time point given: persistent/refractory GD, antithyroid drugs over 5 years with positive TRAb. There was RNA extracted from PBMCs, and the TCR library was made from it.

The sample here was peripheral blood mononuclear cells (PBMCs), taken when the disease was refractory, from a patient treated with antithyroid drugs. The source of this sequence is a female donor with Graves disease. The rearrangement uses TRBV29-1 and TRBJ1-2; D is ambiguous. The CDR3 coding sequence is TGCAGCGTTCCCTCTAACTATGGCTACACCTTC. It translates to CSVPSNYGYTF.